Given below is one T cell receptor (beta chain) in context. The antigen is undetermined. The record originates from a study of Graves' ophthalmopathy and Graves' hyperthyroidism. Study findings and constraints: This model predicted ophthalmopathy progression (sensitivity roughly 64%, specificity 72% to 85%). Discriminating ophthalmopathy from stable hyperthyroidism, a 13-signature model attained a sensitivity of about 90% and a specificity of 81.08%. Also, most clonotypes expanded in the thyroid above 0.001 frequency appeared in blood.

The V gene lost 5 bases and the J gene lost 0 bases, with 11 bases spanning the gap. Germline V gene sequence: CDR1 SGHTA, CDR2 FQGNSA. The CDR3 is 15 amino acids. Patients newly diagnosed with hyperthyroidism, under 2 months' duration, were aged 18 to 65, the study reports. Amplification of TCR beta CDR3 regions used RNA transcripts. Following a first-round RT-PCR that used HTBI primers, a second-round multiplex PCR was carried out. Using its own MiXCR run on the multiplex PCR reads, TCRdb lists one record per CDR3 protein. The sample consists of 1 million to 1.3 million distinct CDR3 sequences, about 40% of them appearing once.

The source of this sequence is an adult man with Graves' hyperthyroidism. This rearrangement joins TRBV7-2 to TRBJ1-5; D call uncertain. The sample consisted of peripheral blood or thyroid tissue (not recorded which). CDR3 nucleotide sequence: TGTGCCAGCAGCAACCGGGCTACTAGCAATCAGCCCCAGCATTTT. Translation: CASSNRATSNQPQHF.